This is a list of T cell receptor beta chains from one sample in a study of T-cell memory formation after mild COVID-19. From the 5' RACE reads, TCRdb called clonotypes with MiXCR, one entry per CDR3 protein. The repertoire consists of about 180,000 distinct CDR3 sequences, with around 16% occurring once and the leading ten covering around 2%. The sequencing input was PBMCs or a T cell subset sorted from them (not recorded which). The receptors were sampled from an adult woman who had mild COVID-19 (a few samples of this study predate the infection). Cell type and time point are not known. CDR3s include the opening cysteine and the closing phenylalanine or tryptophan. D genes are given only for firm matches. Some rows mark clone size as missing; the rest say once, few, many or name a class of expanded clone.

abundance	d_gene	j_gene	v_gene	CDR3aa	CDR3nt
few	-	TRBJ2-7	TRBV6-2/TRBV6-3	CASSYSSVLYEQYF	TGTGCCAGCAGTTATTCTAGCGTACTCTACGAGCAGTACTTC
-	-	TRBJ2-3	TRBV10-3	CAISGIGLKRGDTQYF	TGTGCCATCAGTGGGATCGGACTTAAGAGGGGTGATACGCAGTATTTT
few	TRBD1	TRBJ1-1	TRBV7-9	CASSLAGQEQAFF	TGTGCCAGCAGCTTAGCCGGACAGGAGCAGGCTTTCTTT
few	TRBD1	TRBJ1-2	TRBV29-1	CSVEVRGRTGQGYTF	TGCAGCGTTGAAGTACGGGGACGAACGGGACAGGGCTACACCTTC
-	TRBD1	TRBJ1-2	TRBV7-2	CASRSEGTGGSYGYTF	TGTGCCAGCAGATCAGAAGGGACAGGCGGATCCTATGGCTACACCTTC
-	-	TRBJ2-3	TRBV6-6	CATGTEMDTQYF	TGTGCCACGGGGACCGAGATGGATACGCAGTATTTT
once	TRBD2	TRBJ2-1	TRBV6-5	CASSYAGEYNEQFF	TGTGCCAGCAGTTACGCGGGGGAATACAATGAGCAGTTCTTC
-	-	TRBJ2-7	TRBV5-1	CASSLDTGIYEQYF	TGCGCCAGCAGCTTGGACACTGGGATCTACGAGCAGTACTTC
few	-	TRBJ1-5	TRBV6-2/TRBV6-3	CASSSRQGNQPQHF	TGTGCCAGCAGTTCGCGACAAGGCAATCAGCCCCAGCATTTT
once	-	TRBJ2-7	TRBV20-1	CSASAGAGEQYF	TGCAGTGCTAGCGCAGGTGCGGGAGAGCAGTACTTC
few	TRBD1	TRBJ1-2	TRBV6-5	CASTETGSYGYTF	TGTGCCAGCACCGAGACAGGGTCCTATGGCTACACCTTC
-	TRBD2	TRBJ2-1	TRBV7-2	CASSLRGRPIAGTSYNEQFF	TGTGCCAGCAGCTTAAGGGGCCGGCCTATAGCGGGAACCTCCTACAATGAGCAGTTCTTC
-	TRBD1	TRBJ2-1	TRBV12-3/TRBV12-4	CASSLGDRGSNEQFF	TGTGCCAGCAGTTTAGGGGACAGGGGGTCGAATGAGCAGTTCTTC
few	-	TRBJ1-1	TRBV4-1	CASSHPGNRDTEAFF	TGCGCCAGCAGCCACCCGGGTAACAGGGACACTGAAGCTTTCTTT
-	-	TRBJ2-5	TRBV5-1	CASSLRTLSTGVETQYF	TGCGCCAGCAGCTTGCGGACTCTTTCGACGGGGGTAGAGACCCAGTACTTC
few	TRBD2	TRBJ2-2	TRBV7-3	CASSLIASGAGELFF	TGTGCCAGCAGCTTAATCGCTAGCGGAGCCGGGGAGCTGTTTTTT
-	-	TRBJ1-5	TRBV7-2	CASSLAFHGQPQHF	TGTGCCAGCAGCTTAGCTTTTCACGGTCAGCCCCAGCATTTT
-	-	TRBJ2-3	TRBV30	CAWTLWVDTQYF	TGTGCCTGGACCCTTTGGGTGGATACGCAGTATTTT
-	TRBD1	TRBJ1-5	TRBV20-1	CSARDRGYTQPQHF	TGCAGTGCTAGGGACAGGGGGTACACTCAGCCCCAGCATTTT
-	TRBD1	TRBJ1-2	TRBV20-1	CSARDSGTGNGYGYTF	TGCAGTGCTAGAGATTCCGGGACAGGGAACGGGTATGGCTACACCTTC
-	-	TRBJ2-1	TRBV7-2	CASSRFGNEQFF	TGTGCCAGCAGCCGCTTTGGGAATGAGCAGTTCTTC
few	-	TRBJ1-1	TRBV19	CASSPGFWGGYQSTEAFF	TGTGCCAGTAGCCCCGGGTTTTGGGGCGGATATCAGAGCACTGAAGCTTTCTTT
-	-	TRBJ1-5	TRBV7-2	CASSLIWGTPQHF	TGTGCCAGCAGCTTAATATGGGGTACGCCCCAGCATTTT
-	TRBD1	TRBJ2-7	TRBV18	CASSPTGAYEQYF	TGTGCCAGCTCTCCGACAGGGGCCTACGAGCAGTACTTC
-	-	TRBJ1-1	TRBV14	CASSQDRIWGEAFF	TGTGCCAGCAGCCAAGACCGTATATGGGGTGAAGCTTTCTTT
few	-	TRBJ2-6	TRBV14	CASSSTVKANVLTF	TGTGCCAGCAGTTCCACCGTCAAGGCCAACGTCCTGACTTTC
few	TRBD1	TRBJ2-3	TRBV5-1	CASSTTGADTQYF	TGCGCCAGCAGCACAACAGGGGCAGATACGCAGTATTTT
few	-	TRBJ2-3	TRBV12-3/TRBV12-4	CASSPREGQPSTDTQYF	TGTGCCAGCAGCCCGAGGGAGGGACAACCTAGCACAGATACGCAGTATTTT
few	-	TRBJ1-6	TRBV12-3/TRBV12-4	CASSLGQVVSPLHF	TGTGCCAGCAGTTTAGGACAGGTTGTTTCACCCCTCCACTTT
few	-	TRBJ1-1	TRBV19	CASSTPEWYTEAFF	TGTGCCAGTAGTACCCCCGAATGGTACACTGAAGCTTTCTTT
-	-	TRBJ2-5	TRBV7-2	CASSLEAPLGTQYF	TGTGCCAGCAGCTTAGAGGCCCCCCTGGGGACCCAGTACTTC